The rows below give T cell receptor beta chains drawn from one sample of a study of shared clonotypes between healthy human individuals. The repertoire was sequenced with immunoSEQ multiplex PCR; TCRdb's copy has only in-frame clones and lacks some. The data contain 2 million to 2.5 million clones, approximately 95% of them singletons. Sequencing was performed on naive CD4+ T cells sorted from blood. These receptors originate from a young man in good health. Each CDR3 is given with its conserved first and last residue. D genes are given only for firm matches. Size is omitted from some rows. Given values are once, few, many or a class for expanded clones.

size: -
D: -
J: TRBJ1-4
V: TRBV7-9
CDR3: CASSRRNGRVGEKLFF
DNA: TGTGCCAGCAGCAGAAGAAACGGTAGGGTCGGGGAAAAACTGTTTTTT

size: -
D: -
J: TRBJ1-2
V: TRBV30
CDR3: CAWSVGGGGYTF
DNA: TGTGCCTGGAGTGTTGGAGGTGGAGGCTACACCTTC

size: -
D: -
J: TRBJ1-2
V: TRBV6-1
CDR3: CASTVDKNYGYTF
DNA: TGTGCCAGCACCGTGGACAAAAACTATGGCTACACCTTC

size: -
D: -
J: TRBJ2-3
V: TRBV19
CDR3: CASPWVSRATSTDTQYF
DNA: TGTGCCAGCCCCTGGGTTAGTCGAGCCACTAGCACAGATACGCAGTATTTT

size: -
D: TRBD1
J: TRBJ1-1
V: TRBV28
CDR3: CASITPGQVNTEAFF
DNA: TGTGCCAGCATTACCCCAGGACAGGTTAACACTGAAGCTTTCTTT

size: -
D: TRBD1
J: TRBJ2-7
V: TRBV10-2
CDR3: CASITTGGSYEQYF
DNA: TGCGCCAGCATCACGACAGGGGGCTCCTACGAGCAGTACTTC

size: -
D: -
J: TRBJ1-6
V: TRBV7-2
CDR3: CASSLERDSPLHF
DNA: TGTGCCAGCAGCTTAGAACGGGACTCACCCCTCCACTTT

size: -
D: -
J: TRBJ1-5
V: TRBV30
CDR3: CAWSTQNNNQPGRPQHF
DNA: TGTGCCTGGAGCACCCAAAACAATAACCAGCCCGGTCGGCCCCAGCATTTT

size: -
D: TRBD2
J: TRBJ2-1
V: TRBV9
CDR3: CASSPTGRDYSYNEQFF
DNA: TGTGCCAGCAGCCCTACGGGGCGGGACTACTCCTACAATGAGCAGTTCTTC

size: -
D: -
J: TRBJ2-5
V: TRBV18
CDR3: CASSPPSLKETQYF
DNA: TGTGCCAGCTCACCACCTAGCCTAAAAGAGACCCAGTACTTC

size: -
D: -
J: TRBJ2-5
V: TRBV7-2
CDR3: CASSLSLYQETQYF
DNA: TGTGCCAGCAGCTTAAGCCTGTACCAAGAGACCCAGTACTTC

size: -
D: -
J: TRBJ1-2
V: TRBV5-1
CDR3: CASSLEWGSVSGYTF
DNA: TGCGCCAGCAGCTTGGAGTGGGGGAGCGTCAGTGGCTACACCTTC

size: -
D: TRBD1
J: TRBJ1-1
V: TRBV6-5
CDR3: CASTGTGRNTEAFF
DNA: TGTGCCAGCACCGGGACAGGTAGGAACACTGAAGCTTTCTTT

size: -
D: -
J: TRBJ2-7
V: TRBV6-5
CDR3: CASGNGGPSYEQYF
DNA: TGTGCCAGCGGGAACGGGGGGCCCTCCTACGAGCAGTACTTC

size: -
D: TRBD2
J: TRBJ2-5
V: TRBV5-4
CDR3: CASSLAGGPGTQYF
DNA: TGTGCCAGCAGCTTGGCGGGAGGGCCCGGGACCCAGTACTTC

size: once
D: -
J: TRBJ1-6
V: TRBV19
CDR3: CASSISRIPSPLHF
DNA: TGTGCCAGTAGTATTTCGAGGATACCTTCACCCCTCCACTTT

size: few
D: -
J: TRBJ2-1
V: TRBV5-1
CDR3: CASSSNNEQFF
DNA: TGCGCCAGCAGCTCAAACAATGAGCAGTTCTTC

size: once
D: TRBD1
J: TRBJ1-6
V: TRBV6-1
CDR3: CASSAPGTGRSLVDSPLHF
DNA: TGTGCCAGCAGTGCCCCCGGGACAGGGAGGTCTCTAGTAGATTCACCCCTCCACTTT

size: -
D: TRBD1
J: TRBJ1-5
V: TRBV30
CDR3: CAWRQGVQPQHF
DNA: TGTGCCTGGAGACAGGGGGTTCAGCCCCAGCATTTT

size: -
D: TRBD1
J: TRBJ2-1
V: TRBV7-9
CDR3: CASSSTGVSNEQFF
DNA: TGTGCCAGCAGCTCGACAGGGGTGAGCAATGAGCAGTTCTTC

size: -
D: -
J: TRBJ1-1
V: TRBV6-5
CDR3: CASSYGGSRAEAFF
DNA: TGTGCCAGCAGTTACGGAGGATCCAGAGCCGAAGCTTTCTTT

size: -
D: -
J: TRBJ1-5
V: TRBV30
CDR3: CAWSSSNQPQHF
DNA: TGTGCCTGGAGTAGTAGCAATCAGCCCCAGCATTTT

size: -
D: -
J: TRBJ2-7
V: TRBV7-8
CDR3: CASSLAQPGSYEQYF
DNA: TGTGCCAGCAGCTTAGCGCAGCCGGGGAGCTACGAGCAGTACTTC

size: -
D: -
J: TRBJ2-3
V: TRBV30
CDR3: CAWSGTGITDTQYF
DNA: TGTGCCTGGAGTGGCACAGGGATCACAGATACGCAGTATTTT

size: -
D: -
J: TRBJ1-6
V: TRBV7-3
CDR3: CASSLGDRTSPLHF
DNA: TGTGCCAGCAGCTTAGGTGACAGGACCTCACCCCTCCACTTT

size: -
D: -
J: TRBJ2-5
V: TRBV5-1
CDR3: CASSLDTGSQETQYF
DNA: TGCGCCAGCAGCTTGGATACCGGGTCACAAGAGACCCAGTACTTC

size: once
D: -
J: TRBJ2-7
V: TRBV7-2
CDR3: CASSFSNSPSYEQYF
DNA: TGTGCCAGCAGCTTTTCCAATTCTCCGAGCTACGAGCAGTACTTC

size: once
D: -
J: TRBJ2-7
V: TRBV2
CDR3: CAGRAESYEQYF
DNA: TGTGCCGGCCGGGCCGAATCCTACGAGCAGTACTTC

size: -
D: -
J: TRBJ2-2
V: TRBV6-1
CDR3: CASNLEGYTGELFF
DNA: TGTGCCAGCAATTTAGAGGGGTACACCGGGGAGCTGTTTTTT

size: -
D: -
J: TRBJ2-2
V: TRBV18
CDR3: CASSPPLRGGVGFDGELFF
DNA: TGTGCCAGCTCACCACCCCTACGAGGGGGGGTGGGGTTTGACGGGGAGCTGTTTTTT

size: once
D: -
J: TRBJ2-7
V: TRBV7-7
CDR3: CASRGQSSYEQYF
DNA: TGTGCCAGCAGGGGCCAGAGCTCCTACGAGCAGTACTTC

size: -
D: -
J: TRBJ2-2
V: TRBV2
CDR3: CASTLEPGFGNTGELFF
DNA: TGTGCCAGCACCCTAGAGCCAGGGTTCGGGAACACCGGGGAGCTGTTTTTT

size: once
D: -
J: TRBJ2-7
V: TRBV28
CDR3: CASIRPQSGGEQYF
DNA: TGTGCCAGCATCCGTCCACAATCCGGTGGCGAGCAGTACTTC

size: -
D: -
J: TRBJ2-7
V: TRBV19
CDR3: CASSINFGYEQYF
DNA: TGTGCCAGTAGTATCAACTTTGGCTACGAGCAGTACTTC

size: -
D: -
J: TRBJ2-1
V: TRBV12-5
CDR3: CASRWSYNEQFF
DNA: TGTGCTAGCCGGTGGTCCTACAATGAGCAGTTCTTC

size: -
D: TRBD1
J: TRBJ2-7
V: TRBV13
CDR3: CASSLRLTGGKREQYF
DNA: TGTGCCAGCAGCTTACGACTAACAGGGGGCAAGCGCGAGCAGTACTTC

size: -
D: -
J: TRBJ1-1
V: TRBV7-9
CDR3: CASSLVASNTEAFF
DNA: TGTGCCAGCAGCTTAGTTGCATCGAACACTGAAGCTTTCTTT

size: -
D: -
J: TRBJ1-5
V: TRBV7-5
CDR3: CARSSLYWDGIVHQPQHF
DNA: TGTGCCAGAAGCTCCCTGTATTGGGACGGGATAGTCCATCAGCCCCAGCATTTT

size: -
D: TRBD1
J: TRBJ2-7
V: TRBV19
CDR3: CASSSPGTGSYEQYF
DNA: TGTGCCAGTAGTTCCCCCGGGACAGGGTCCTACGAGCAGTACTTC

size: -
D: TRBD1
J: TRBJ2-1
V: TRBV5-1
CDR3: CASSPGTGGYNEQFF
DNA: TGCGCCAGCAGCCCAGGGACAGGGGGCTACAATGAGCAGTTCTTC

size: -
D: -
J: TRBJ1-1
V: TRBV5-1
CDR3: CASSLGPKNTEAFF
DNA: TGCGCCAGCAGCTTGGGGCCGAAGAACACTGAAGCTTTCTTT

size: -
D: -
J: TRBJ2-5
V: TRBV10-1
CDR3: CASSESNSGPVTQYF
DNA: TGCGCCAGCAGTGAGTCGAATAGCGGCCCGGTGACCCAGTACTTC

size: -
D: -
J: TRBJ2-3
V: TRBV7-2
CDR3: CASSSVGTRVTDTQYF
DNA: TGTGCCAGCAGCTCAGTCGGGACTCGGGTCACAGATACGCAGTATTTT

size: -
D: -
J: TRBJ1-2
V: TRBV9
CDR3: CASSARGGDGYTF
DNA: TGTGCCAGCAGCGCCAGGGGAGGAGATGGCTACACCTTC

size: -
D: -
J: TRBJ2-2
V: TRBV19
CDR3: CASLPQGNSGELFF
DNA: TGTGCCAGTCTCCCTCAGGGAAACTCCGGGGAGCTGTTTTTT

size: -
D: TRBD2
J: TRBJ2-3
V: TRBV7-2
CDR3: CASSPGLAGDTQYF
DNA: TGTGCCAGCAGCCCGGGACTAGCGGGGGATACGCAGTATTTT